A single sample gave rise to the 30 T cell receptor beta chains below, sequenced in a study of cytomegalovirus exposure and HLA in healthy donors. A multiplex PCR was run with 60 Vbeta primers and 13 Jbeta primers. The assay was immunoSEQ multiplex PCR, and TCRdb's table has in-frame clones only and misses some. This sample has fewer than 150,000 clones; 70% to 80% occur once, and the top ten carry around 3.2%. The material sequenced was PBMCs. These TCRs come from a man aged 25-40 years in good health and CMV-seronegative.

Only a few counts were recorded for this clone. The chain combines TRBV6-6 with TRBJ1-1, with D perhaps matching TRBD1 (5 bases). Germline V lookup: CDR1 MNHNY, CDR2 SVGAGI (reference sequence). V shed 4 bases and J shed 5 bases, with 8 bases lying between them. This CDR3 comprises 12 residues. The CDR3 is CASSLGVTEAFF. DNA for the CDR3: TGTGCCAGCAGTTTAGGGGTGACTGAAGCTTTCTTT.

This clone was observed a handful of times. The J gene is TRBJ1-2, the V gene TRBV7-2, with unresolved D. V lost 1 base and J 5 bases, leaving 20 bases between the germline ends. The length of the CDR3 is 17 residues. Germline-derived CDR1 and CDR2 are SGHTA and FQGNSA. The CDR3 nucleotides read TGTGCCAGCAGCTTAGAGTCCACAGCAGCCAATCTTTATGGCTACACCTTC. Translation gives CASSLESTAANLYGYTF.

The rearrangement links TRBV5-1 to TRBJ1-1; tentative D call: TRBD1 (5 bases). CDR3 size: 13 residues. V was clipped by 2 bases and J by 4 bases, with 9 bases between them. Germline V gives CDR1 SGHRS, CDR2 YFSETQ. CDR3 nucleotide sequence: TGCGCCAGCAGCTTCGTGGGGCCCACTGAAGCTTTCTTT. It is translated as CASSFVGPTEAFF.

The V gene is TRBV28, the J gene TRBJ1-2; tentatively, D is TRBD1 (6 bases). V lost 6 bases and J lost 4, with 9 bases in between. The CDR3 runs 12 residues. Germline loops: CDR1 MDHEN, CDR2 SYDVKM. The CDR3 is CASRGDIYGYTF. CDR3 in DNA: TGTGCCAGCAGAGGGGACATCTATGGCTACACCTTC.

The chain couples TRBV2 to TRBJ2-1, with 13 bases identical to TRBD2. This CDR3 has 15 amino acids. With 3 bases clipped from V and 9 bases from J, the junction kept 5 bases outside the gene matches. Germline CDR1 and CDR2: SNHLY and FYNNEI. CDR3 nucleotide sequence: TGTGCCAGCAGTGATCCGGGACTAGCGGGACGTGAGCAGTTCTTC. It codes for CASSDPGLAGREQFF. Based on the CDR3 plus reference TRBV2 and TRBJ2-1, the full variable domain is EPEVTQTPSHQVTQMGQEVILRCVPISNHLYFYWYRQILGQKVEFLVSFYNNEISEKSEIFDDQFSVERPDGSNFTLKIRSTKLEDSAMYFCASSDPGLAGREQFFGPGTRLTVL.

This sequence joins TRBV21-1 and TRBJ2-3; the table assigns TRBD2, which was not confirmed against the DNA. TRBV21-1 is tagged as a pseudogene. This CDR3 comprises 19 residues. CDR3 DNA sequence: TGTGCCAGCAGCAATTCCGGTACTAGCGGGGGAGCTAGCACAGATACGCAGTATTTT. This gives the protein CASSNSGTSGGASTDTQYF.

The V call is TRBV4-3, the J call TRBJ1-1; D is undetermined. This CDR3 comprises 17 residues. CDR1 LGHNA and CDR2 YSLEER come from the germline V gene. V dropped 0 bases and J dropped 3 bases, with 17 bases sitting between them. CDR3 loop: CASSQDRNEEWDTEAFF. CDR3 sequence (DNA): TGCGCCAGCAGCCAAGATCGGAATGAGGAATGGGACACTGAAGCTTTCTTT.

In DNA, the CDR3 is TGTGCCAGTAGTATGACATCCCAAGAGACCCAGTACTTC. It yields the protein CASSMTSQETQYF. This chain joins TRBV19 and TRBJ2-5, with D uncertain. Germline V gene sequence: CDR1 LNHDA, CDR2 SQIVND (reference sequence). With 3 bases removed from V and 1 base from J, the gap between germline ends came to 6 bases. There are 13 residues in the CDR3.

The chain has TRBV30 and TRBJ2-5, with 11 bases that match TRBD2. V was pared by 7 bases and J by 4 bases, with 5 bases of the junction left unmatched. Germline CDR1 reads GTSNPN; CDR2 reads SVGIG (reference sequence). This CDR3 is 13 amino acids long. CDR3 loop: CASELAGAETQYF. The CDR3 nucleotides are TGTGCCTCGGAACTAGCGGGGGCAGAGACCCAGTACTTC.

The chain has TRBV9 and TRBJ1-2; maybe TRBD1 (5 bases). Germline V CDR1 and CDR2: SGDLS, YYNGEE. The CDR3 loop spans 12 amino acids. Trimming took 3 bases from V and 5 from J, leaving 8 bases between them. The CDR3: CASSAQGYGYTF. Written as DNA, the CDR3 is TGTGCCAGCAGCGCCCAGGGATATGGCTACACCTTC.

This chain uses TRBV30 with TRBJ2-3, with 8 positions matching TRBD2. The V segment lost 6 bases and the J segment 0 bases; nucleotides outside the gene matches: 11. Germline V lookup: CDR1 GTSNPN, CDR2 SVGIG (reference sequence). CDR3 length equals 16 residues. CDR3 amino acids: CACSFKAGGSTDTQYF. The CDR3 nucleotides are TGTGCCTGCAGCTTTAAGGCGGGAGGAAGCACAGATACGCAGTATTTT.

In its sample, this clone was seen once. The rearrangement links TRBV7-2 to TRBJ1-1; TRBD1 aligns across 9 bases. The J segment lost 4 bases and the V segment lost 3 bases, leaving 0 bases of the junction unmatched. Germline CDR1 SGHTA, CDR2 FQGNSA. CDR3 size: 13 residues. This chain's CDR3 is CASSLGQGTEAFF. DNA for the CDR3: TGTGCCAGCAGCTTGGGACAGGGCACTGAAGCTTTCTTT.

This rearrangement joins TRBV6-5 to TRBJ2-7; D is perhaps TRBD1 (7 bases). Trimming stripped 2 bases from V and 4 bases from J, with 12 bases between. The germline CDR1 and CDR2 sequences are MNHEY and SVGAGI. This CDR3 has 14 amino acids. For the CDR3, the DNA is TGTGCCAGCAGTTACGCGGGACAGATTTACGAGCAGTACTTC. It codes for CASSYAGQIYEQYF.

This clone was observed a few times. V usage is TRBV14 and J usage is TRBJ2-7; maybe TRBD2 (5 bases). The germline gives CDR1 SGHDN, CDR2 FVKESK. Trimming cost V 4 bases and J 3 bases, with 7 bases left between them. This CDR3 spans 12 amino acids. CDR3 nucleotides: TGTGCCAGCAGCCCCGGGGACTACGAGCAGTACTTC. It specifies CASSPGDYEQYF.

The chain joins TRBV25-1 to TRBJ1-1; tentatively, D is TRBD1 (5 bases). The CDR3 totals 16 residues. V was clipped by 1 base and J by 0 bases, with 12 bases between them. In germline, CDR1 is MGHDK, CDR2 SYGVNS. CDR3 in amino acids: CASSESRGRMNTEAFF. The CDR3 region has the DNA TGTGCCAGCAGTGAATCTAGGGGTAGGATGAACACTGAAGCTTTCTTT.

CDR3: CASSLFLAGAGLADTQYF. In nucleotides, the CDR3 is TGTGCCAGCAGCTTATTCCTAGCGGGGGCCGGTTTGGCAGATACGCAGTATTTT. This sequence joins TRBV13 and TRBJ2-3, with 10 nucleotides matching TRBD2. CDR1 PRHDT and CDR2 FYEKMQ come from the germline V gene (reference sequence). This CDR3 spans 18 amino acids. J was trimmed by 4 bases and V by 2 bases; bases with no gene match: 12. Based on the CDR3 plus reference TRBV13 and TRBJ2-3, the full variable domain is AAGVIQSPRHLIKEKRETATLKCYPIPRHDTVYWYQQGPGQDPQFLISFYEKMQSDKGSIPDRFSAQQFSDYHSELNMSSLELGDSALYFCASSLFLAGAGLADTQYFGPGTRLTVL.

CDR3 amino acids: CASSRTGGGYGYTF. The CDR3 DNA reads as TGTGCCAGCAGCCGGACAGGGGGGGGGTATGGCTACACCTTC. This chain uses TRBV5-4 with TRBJ1-2, with 10 nucleotides matching TRBD1. Trimming took 4 bases from V and 5 from J; bases not matched to a gene: 5. This CDR3 spans 14 amino acids. The V gene's germline CDR1 is SGHNT and CDR2 YYREEE (reference sequence).

This clone was observed a handful of times. The chain is built from TRBV7-3 and TRBJ2-2, with a tentative D call TRBD2 (7 bases). CDR1 SGHTA and CDR2 FQGTGA come from the germline V gene. Trimming stripped 4 bases from V and 5 bases from J, with 14 bases between. The CDR3 has 15 amino acids. CDR3 DNA: TGTGCCAGCAGCTCTCGGGGGGCCGGGACCGGGGAGCTGTTTTTT. This encodes CASSSRGAGTGELFF.

The table lists this clone with a few counts. This specimen includes other DNA sequences encoding the same CDR3. The rearrangement joins TRBV6-5 to TRBJ2-1; D is unclear. Germline CDR1 is MNHEY and CDR2 is SVGAGI. The CDR3 covers 12 residues. V was shortened by 5 bases and J by 6 bases, with 8 bases between the two germline ends. CDR3 region: CASSPNFNEQFF. The CDR3 nucleotides are TGTGCCAGCAGTCCCAATTTCAATGAGCAGTTCTTC.

The chain couples TRBV7-9 to TRBJ1-1; no reliable D call. V lost 3 bases to trimming and J lost 6 bases, with 5 bases between them. The length of the CDR3 is 11 residues. The germline V gene encodes CDR1 SEHNR and CDR2 FQNEAQ (reference sequence). The CDR3 DNA sequence: TGTGCCAGCAGCTTTACAGCTGAAGCTTTCTTT. As protein: CASSFTAEAFF.

The gene calls are TRBV7-2 and TRBJ2-1; maybe TRBD2 (6 bases). The CDR3 covers 13 residues. Trimming took off 6 bases at V and 14 bases at J, with 20 bases between the two ends. Germline CDR1 is SGHTA and CDR2 is FQGNSA. In DNA form, the CDR3 reads TGTGCCAGCAGTTTGGGAGGAAGAGGGTGGGAGTTCTTC. Protein: CASSLGGRGWEFF.

V gene TRBV30 combines with J gene TRBJ1-3; TRBD1 agrees at 7 bases. Unmatched junction bases numbered 2, after V lost 0 bases and J lost 3 bases. Per the germline V gene, CDR1 is GTSNPN and CDR2 is SVGIG (reference sequence). The CDR3 has 14 amino acids. In DNA, the CDR3 is TGTGCCTGGAGTGTAGGGACAGTTGGAAACACCATATATTTT. This encodes CAWSVGTVGNTIYF.

The chain uses TRBV2 and TRBJ1-5; D remains unclear. The V gene's germline CDR1 is SNHLY and CDR2 FYNNEI. CDR3 size: 13 residues. The germline V and J ends were trimmed by 5 bases and 0 bases, with 5 bases remaining between them. CDR3 protein: CASSQNSNQPQHF. The CDR3 nucleotides read TGTGCCAGCAGTCAAAATAGCAATCAGCCCCAGCATTTT.

The chain has TRBV6-5 and TRBJ2-1, with 9 bases fitting TRBD2. The CDR3 length is 13 residues. Unmatched junction bases numbered 3, after V lost 6 bases and J lost 6 bases. The germline gives CDR1 MNHEY, CDR2 SVGAGI. The CDR3 is CASRTTSGNEQFF. The CDR3 DNA follows: TGTGCCAGCAGGACGACTAGCGGCAATGAGCAGTTCTTC.

Comments on this clone: The CDR3 carries no conserved terminal phenylalanine or tryptophan, so it likely arises from a read error. It is unclear where the CDR3 begins or ends on the DNA, so no DNA is shown, and the CDR3 is as TCRdb lists it. The chain is built from TRBV28 and TRBJ1-1; the table's D call, TRBD1, was not checked against the DNA. From its first to its last residue, the CDR3 has 14 amino acids. Germline assignment: CDR1 MDHEN and CDR2 SYDVKM. CDR3 sequence: CASSGDRGRTEALV.

The genes are TRBV11-3 and TRBJ2-7; no firm D call. V was shortened by 1 base and J by 2 bases, with 12 bases between the two germline ends. Per germline, CDR1 SGHNT and CDR2 YENEEA. The CDR3 loop spans 15 amino acids. As DNA, the CDR3 is TGTGCCAGCAGCTTAGGTGGTCTCGACACCTACGAGCAGTACTTC. It codes for CASSLGGLDTYEQYF.

CDR3 loop: CASSLPSLAAPYEQYF. The CDR3, as DNA: TGTGCCAGCAGCTTACCGTCGTTAGCGGCCCCCTACGAGCAGTACTTC. This sequence joins TRBV5-6 and TRBJ2-7; D possibly corresponds to TRBD2 (6 bases). The ends were cut back, 2 bases at V and 2 bases at J, with 17 bases in the middle. This CDR3 has 16 residues. Germline CDR1 SGHDT, CDR2 YYEEEE.

CDR3 nucleotides: TGCGCCAGCAGCCCCTCCGCGGGGGGGGGCACAGATACGCAGTATTTT. Encoded protein: CASSPSAGGGTDTQYF. This chain uses TRBV4-1 with TRBJ2-3; the match to TRBD2 covers 9 bases. The germline V gene encodes CDR1 MGHRA and CDR2 YSYEKL. The CDR3 totals 16 residues. Unmatched junction bases numbered 6, after V lost 4 bases and J lost 1 base.

The V call is TRBV28, the J call TRBJ2-3, with D uncertain. V was pared by 3 bases and J by 1 base, with 5 bases between. Germline values: CDR1 MDHEN, CDR2 SYDVKM. The CDR3 runs 13 residues. Written as DNA, the CDR3 is TGTGCCAGCAGTTTCTACCGCACAGATACGCAGTATTTT. It encodes CASSFYRTDTQYF.

The chain couples TRBV21-1 to TRBJ1-2. TRBV21-1 is a pseudogene. This CDR3 comprises 16 residues. The CDR3 reads CASSKADGGTRYGYTF. CDR3 nucleotide sequence: TGTGCCAGCAGCAAAGCGGACGGGGGAACAAGGTATGGCTACACCTTC.